This is a list of T cell receptor beta chains from one sample in a study of blood T cell repertoires in COVID-19. Generated by immunoSEQ multiplex PCR, the TCRdb table keeps only in-frame clones and is missing some. The sample holds 210,000 or so clones, roughly 84% seen once. The material sequenced was peripheral blood. These receptors were collected from a woman over 75 with active or convalescent COVID-19. The CDR3 runs from the conserved cysteine through the conserved F or W. Each record gives: J gene, V gene, clone size, D gene, CDR3 DNA, CDR3 protein. The D gene is left open where the match is weak. Rows give clone size only sometimes, using once, few, many, or a class for an expanded clone.

J gene: TRBJ1-2
V gene: TRBV28
clone size: NA
D gene: NA
CDR3 DNA: TGTGCCGGACAAGGGGGCTATGGCTACACCTTC
CDR3 protein: CAGQGGYGYTF

J gene: TRBJ2-7
V gene: TRBV21-1
clone size: NA
D gene: NA
CDR3 DNA: TGTGCCAGCAGCAAAGAACCCCACTATTTTGATCTCTTCGCCTACGAGCAGTACTTC
CDR3 protein: CASSKEPHYFDLFAYEQYF

J gene: TRBJ2-7
V gene: TRBV18
clone size: NA
D gene: TRBD1
CDR3 DNA: TGTGCCAGCTCACCACCAACAAGACAGGGGTTCGAGCAGTACTTC
CDR3 protein: CASSPPTRQGFEQYF

J gene: TRBJ1-6
V gene: TRBV19
clone size: once
D gene: TRBD1
CDR3 DNA: TGTGCCAGTAGTCCTGACAGGGTCAATTCACCCCTCCACTTT
CDR3 protein: CASSPDRVNSPLHF

J gene: TRBJ1-5
V gene: TRBV19
clone size: NA
D gene: TRBD1
CDR3 DNA: TGTGCCACCGCGGACAGGGCCATTGAGCCCCAGCATTTT
CDR3 protein: CATADRAIEPQHF

J gene: TRBJ1-4
V gene: TRBV7-8
clone size: NA
D gene: NA
CDR3 DNA: TGTGCCAGCAGCATCGGACGGGAGGAAAAACTGTTTTTT
CDR3 protein: CASSIGREEKLFF

J gene: TRBJ1-3
V gene: TRBV28
clone size: NA
D gene: TRBD1
CDR3 DNA: TGTGCCAGTCTAAACAGGGGATCTGGAAACACCATATATTTT
CDR3 protein: CASLNRGSGNTIYF

J gene: TRBJ1-2
V gene: TRBV28
clone size: NA
D gene: NA
CDR3 DNA: TGTGCCAGCAGTTATAACATCCACGGCTACACCTTC
CDR3 protein: CASSYNIHGYTF

J gene: TRBJ2-7
V gene: TRBV5-6
clone size: NA
D gene: TRBD1
CDR3 DNA: TGTGCCAGCAGCCACCGAGACAGGGGGCAAGAGCAGTACTTC
CDR3 protein: CASSHRDRGQEQYF

J gene: TRBJ1-5
V gene: TRBV18
clone size: once
D gene: NA
CDR3 DNA: TGTGCCAGCTCACCAGGGGGCTATAGCAATCAGCCCCAGCATTTT
CDR3 protein: CASSPGGYSNQPQHF

J gene: TRBJ2-5
V gene: TRBV3-1/TRBV3-2
clone size: NA
D gene: NA
CDR3 DNA: TGTGCCAGCAGCCAACGGGGGACAGTAGGGACCCAGTACTTC
CDR3 protein: CASSQRGTVGTQYF

J gene: TRBJ2-1
V gene: TRBV5-1
clone size: NA
D gene: TRBD2
CDR3 DNA: TGCGCCAGCAGCCAAATGACTAGCACCGGCTCCTACAATGAGCAGTTCTTC
CDR3 protein: CASSQMTSTGSYNEQFF

J gene: TRBJ1-2
V gene: TRBV6-5
clone size: once
D gene: NA
CDR3 DNA: TGTGCCAGCAGTCGCCTACAAGGGGGAAACTATGGCTACACCTTC
CDR3 protein: CASSRLQGGNYGYTF

J gene: TRBJ2-7
V gene: TRBV18
clone size: NA
D gene: TRBD2
CDR3 DNA: TGTGCCAGCTCAGAAGGGAGGGGAATATCCTACGAGCAGTACTTC
CDR3 protein: CASSEGRGISYEQYF

J gene: TRBJ2-7
V gene: TRBV1
clone size: NA
D gene: NA
CDR3 DNA: TGCACCAGCAGACGGGGCATCCGGGACAGGGGATTCTACGAGCAGTACTTC
CDR3 protein: CTSRRGIRDRGFYEQYF

J gene: TRBJ1-2
V gene: TRBV5-8
clone size: NA
D gene: TRBD1
CDR3 DNA: TGTGCCAGCAGCTTGACCTCCGGGACAGCTAACTATGGCTACACCTTC
CDR3 protein: CASSLTSGTANYGYTF

J gene: TRBJ1-3
V gene: TRBV9
clone size: NA
D gene: TRBD1
CDR3 DNA: TGTGCCAGCAGCCGTACAGGGGCGGCATTGCACACCATATATTTT
CDR3 protein: CASSRTGAALHTIYF

J gene: TRBJ1-5
V gene: TRBV10-3
clone size: many
D gene: TRBD1
CDR3 DNA: TGTGCCACCGCACAGGGGGCCATAGGCAATCAGCCCCAGCATTTT
CDR3 protein: CATAQGAIGNQPQHF